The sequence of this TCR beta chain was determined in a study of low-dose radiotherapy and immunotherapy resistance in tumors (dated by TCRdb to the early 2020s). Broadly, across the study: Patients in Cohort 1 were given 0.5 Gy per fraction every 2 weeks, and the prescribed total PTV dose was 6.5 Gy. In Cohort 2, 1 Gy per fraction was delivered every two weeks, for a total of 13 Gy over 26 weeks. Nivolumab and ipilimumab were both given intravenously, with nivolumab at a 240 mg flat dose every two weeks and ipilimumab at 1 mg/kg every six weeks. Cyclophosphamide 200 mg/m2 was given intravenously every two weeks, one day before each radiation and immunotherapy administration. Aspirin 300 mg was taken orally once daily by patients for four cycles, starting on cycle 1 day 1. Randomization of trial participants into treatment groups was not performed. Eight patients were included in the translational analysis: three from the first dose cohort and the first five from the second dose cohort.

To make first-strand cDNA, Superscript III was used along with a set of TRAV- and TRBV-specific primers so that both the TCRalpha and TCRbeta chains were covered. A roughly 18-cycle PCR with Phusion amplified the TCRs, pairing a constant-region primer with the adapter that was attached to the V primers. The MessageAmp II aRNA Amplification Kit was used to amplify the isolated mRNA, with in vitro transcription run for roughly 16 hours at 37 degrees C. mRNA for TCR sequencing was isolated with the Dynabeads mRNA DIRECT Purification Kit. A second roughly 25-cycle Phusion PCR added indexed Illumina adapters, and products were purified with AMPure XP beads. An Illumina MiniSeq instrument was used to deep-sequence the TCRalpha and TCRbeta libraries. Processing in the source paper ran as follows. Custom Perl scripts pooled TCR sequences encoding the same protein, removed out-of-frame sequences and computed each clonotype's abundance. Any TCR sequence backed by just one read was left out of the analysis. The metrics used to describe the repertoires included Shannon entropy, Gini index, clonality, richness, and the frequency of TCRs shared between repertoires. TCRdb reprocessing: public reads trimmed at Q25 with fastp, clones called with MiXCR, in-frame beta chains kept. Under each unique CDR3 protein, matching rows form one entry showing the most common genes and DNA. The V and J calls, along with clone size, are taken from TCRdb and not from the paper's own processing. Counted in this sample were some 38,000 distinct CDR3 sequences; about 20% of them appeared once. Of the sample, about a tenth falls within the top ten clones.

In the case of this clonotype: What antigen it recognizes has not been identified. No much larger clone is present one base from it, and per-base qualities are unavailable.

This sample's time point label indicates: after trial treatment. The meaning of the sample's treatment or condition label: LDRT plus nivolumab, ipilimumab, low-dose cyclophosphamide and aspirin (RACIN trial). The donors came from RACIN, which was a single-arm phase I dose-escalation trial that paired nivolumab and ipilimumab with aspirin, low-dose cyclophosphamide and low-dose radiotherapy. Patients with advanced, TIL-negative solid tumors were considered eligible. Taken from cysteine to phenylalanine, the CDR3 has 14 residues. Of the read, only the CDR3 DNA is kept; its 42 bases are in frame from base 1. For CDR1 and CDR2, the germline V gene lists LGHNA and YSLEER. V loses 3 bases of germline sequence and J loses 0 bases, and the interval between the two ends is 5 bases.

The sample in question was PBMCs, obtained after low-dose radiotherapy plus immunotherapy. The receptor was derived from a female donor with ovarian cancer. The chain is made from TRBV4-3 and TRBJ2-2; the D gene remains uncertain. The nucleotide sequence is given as TGCGCCAGCAGCCAGCAAACGAACACCGGGGAGCTGTTTTTT. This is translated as CASSQQTNTGELFF.